Reported below is one T cell receptor (beta chain). Trimming left V 2 bases short and J 8 bases short, with 12 bases between. This CDR3 spans 13 amino acids. The data were taken from a study of blood T cell repertoires in COVID-19. The data were produced by immunoSEQ multiplex PCR, yet TCRdb's version contains in-frame clones alone and is incomplete. The profile shows about 120,000 clones, nearly 90% of them singletons. Patients of the Seattle cohort, enrolled during active infection, were followed longitudinally. This TCR was recovered from an older woman with COVID-19, enrolled during active disease. This sequence joins TRBV12-3 or TRBV12-4 and TRBJ1-2; D possibly corresponds to TRBD1 (5 bases). The sequencing sample was made of peripheral blood. Here the CDR3 DNA reads TGTGCCAGCAGTTTATCCAGGGTGGACGGCTACACCTTC. Its protein product is CASSLSRVDGYTF.